This T cell receptor beta chain was obtained from a study of cytomegalovirus exposure and HLA in healthy donors. Findings and caveats of the study: It was shown in a later analysis that HLA-associated TCR beta chains were more clonally expanded than other, equally common chains. Sequence variants that were highly shared formed a cluster that was likely a sequencing artifact.

As concerns this clone: Antigen specificity is unknown.

V was clipped by 6 bases and J by 10 bases, with 6 bases between them. CDR3 size: 8 residues. Germline V gene data show CDR1 as DFQATT and CDR2 as SNEGSKA (reference sequence). Primers included in the PCR were 60 Vbeta and 13 Jbeta primers. Using immunoSEQ multiplex PCR, the repertoire was profiled, and TCRdb retains in-frame clones only, with some absent. The table lists about 60,000 clones, around 87% of them singletons. Sequencing used PBMCs. This clonotype was obtained from a man aged 18-30 years in good health and CMV-seronegative. The rearrangement links TRBV20-1 to TRBJ1-1; D gene ambiguous. CDR3 in DNA: TGCAGTGCGTACGGAGCTTTCTTT. Its translation is CSAYGAFF.